This TCR beta chain derives from a study of blood T cell repertoires in COVID-19. Study background: Sources were T cells, B-cell-depleted T cells, or PBMCs; the material itself was cDNA or gDNA.

The table came from immunoSEQ multiplex PCR; TCRdb's copy has only in-frame clones and leaves some out. The data show about 170,000 clones, with 89% seen just once and approximately 0.77% held by the top ten. Participant age was roughly 18 to 90 years, and participants resided in roughly 25 US areas. Recovery among Cohort 3 donors was established by two negative PCRs, clearance, or symptom resolution. CDR3 length equals 18 residues. Germline CDR1 reads MNHNS; CDR2 reads SASEGT. With 0 bases removed from V and 0 bases from J, the gap between germline ends came to 15 bases. This sequence originates from a woman between 18 and 30 years old who had recovered from COVID-19. The genes are TRBV6-1 and TRBJ2-1; the D is unclear. The sequencing sample was made of PBMCs or T cells enriched from blood (not recorded which). CDR3 sequence (DNA): TGTGCCAGCAGTGAAGCGAACAGTTACCTTAGCTCCTACAATGAGCAGTTCTTC. Its translation: CASSEANSYLSSYNEQFF.